The rows below give T cell receptor beta chains drawn from one sample of a study of vaccination and CD4 T cells after COVID-19. No antigens are known for them. TCRdb reprocessed the PCR reads via MiXCR and lists one record per CDR3 protein. The table lists approximately 8,500 distinct CDR3 sequences, about three fifths of them singletons. What was sequenced was CD4+ T cells from blood, cultured in vitro. The receptors originated from a human donor in good health. CDR3s include the opening cysteine and the closing phenylalanine or tryptophan. The D gene is left open where the match is weak. Clone size is not always given. Where it is, it says once, few, many or a class for expanded clones.

j_call d_call v_call clone_size cdr3_aa cdr3_nt
TRBJ2-3 - TRBV24-1 - CATSDLRTDTQYF TGTGCCACCAGTGATTTGCGGACAGATACGCAGTATTTT
TRBJ1-3 TRBD1 TRBV27 - CASSLGGQGGNTIYF TGTGCCAGCAGTTTAGGTGGACAGGGAGGAAACACCATATATTTT
TRBJ2-3 - TRBV21-1 - CASSRNGIRRTQYF TGTGCCAGCAGCCGTAATGGGATCAGACGTACGCAGTATTTT
TRBJ2-7 - TRBV6-1 - CASGPIRGATYEQYF TGTGCCAGCGGCCCCATTAGAGGGGCGACGTACGAGCAGTACTTC
TRBJ2-3 - TRBV24-1 few CATSDLAFGGTDTQYF TGTGCCACCAGTGATCTAGCCTTTGGGGGGACAGATACGCAGTATTTT
TRBJ2-3 - TRBV7-6 - CASSLAQTSTDTQYF TGTGCCAGCAGCTTAGCTCAGACTAGCACAGATACGCAGTATTTT
TRBJ2-7 - TRBV5-1 - CASRLPGTDEQYF TGCGCCAGCAGGCTCCCCGGGACGGACGAGCAGTACTTC
TRBJ1-2 - TRBV6-4 - CASSDSSGGRGYTF TGTGCCAGCAGTGACTCTAGCGGGGGGCGAGGCTACACCTTC
TRBJ1-1 TRBD1 TRBV2 - CASKGTGDTEAFF TGTGCCAGCAAGGGGACAGGGGACACTGAAGCTTTCTTT
TRBJ1-1 - TRBV5-1 - CASSSGQKINTEAFF TGCGCCAGCAGCTCAGGACAGAAGATAAACACTGAAGCTTTCTTT
TRBJ2-7 - TRBV7-2 once CASSLYGGSYEQYF TGTGCCAGCAGCTTATACGGCGGCTCCTACGAGCAGTACTTC
TRBJ1-2 - TRBV7-2 few CASGGSYGYTF TGTGCCAGCGGGGGATCCTATGGCTACACCTTC
TRBJ1-1 - TRBV7-9 - CASSLKNTEAFF TGTGCCAGCAGCTTGAAGAACACTGAAGCTTTCTTT
TRBJ1-2 - TRBV29-1 - CSVGTISYGYTF TGCAGCGTTGGAACAATATCCTATGGCTACACCTTC
TRBJ1-1 - TRBV14 few CASSSRGGGRGRDTEAFF TGTGCCAGCAGCTCTAGGGGGGGGGGGCGAGGGCGGGACACTGAAGCTTTCTTT